This T cell receptor beta chain was recovered during a study of cytotoxic CD8 clonotypes in ibrutinib-treated CLL. Study-wide results and limits: Baseline values of clonality outstripped age-matched healthy donors and followed circulating CD8+ T-cell counts. There were few public clonotypes, and on treatment they contracted or stayed stable.

To note about this clone: What it binds is not known.

The planned depth of sequencing spanned 1 in 200,000 to 1 in 1 million T cells. Using immunoSEQ multiplex PCR, the repertoire was profiled, and TCRdb retains in-frame clones only, with some absent. The sample consists of hundreds of thousands of clones, 67% of them appearing once. In germline, CDR1 is SGHVS, CDR2 FQNEAQ. Trimming took 1 base from V and 4 from J; bases not matched to a gene: 4. The CDR3 is 15 amino acids. This specimen consisted of PBMCs, obtained after 36 months of ibrutinib treatment. V usage is TRBV7-8 and J usage is TRBJ1-5; TRBD1 matches at 7 bases. The sequence was collected from a human donor with chronic lymphocytic leukemia. The CDR3 DNA reads as TGTGCCAGCAGCTTAGACAGGGGACTAAATCAGCCCCAGCATTTT. Protein: CASSLDRGLNQPQHF.